Listed here are 18 T cell receptor beta chains from one sample, sequenced in a study of blood T cell repertoires in COVID-19. TCRdb's table, derived via immunoSEQ multiplex PCR, lists solely in-frame clones and lacks some. Here the sample spans 30,000 to 40,000 clones, about 90% being singletons. The sequencing sample was made of peripheral blood. Receptors originate from an elderly man with active COVID-19.

The rearrangement uses TRBV28 and TRBJ2-2; no firm D call. V lost 8 bases and J 1 base, leaving 14 bases between the germline ends. The CDR3 runs to 15 residues. Germline V gene lookup returns CDR1 MDHEN and CDR2 SYDVKM. The CDR3 is CASRGSQLNTGELFF. Here the CDR3 DNA reads TGTGCCAGCCGAGGTTCACAACTGAACACCGGGGAGCTGTTTTTT. Supplemented by reference TRBV28 and TRBJ2-2, the full variable domain reads DVKVTQSSRYLVKRTGEKVFLECVQDMDHENMFWYRQDPGLGLRLIYFSYDVKMKEKGDIPEGYSVSREKKERFSLILESASTNQTSMYLCASRGSQLNTGELFFGEGSRLTVL.

The chain combines TRBV7-2 with TRBJ2-2; D is perhaps TRBD2 (6 bases). The CDR3 has 14 residues. Deletions cut 3 bases from V and 5 bases from J, with 10 bases between. Germline CDR1 SGHTA, CDR2 FQGNSA. The CDR3: CASSFIAETGELFF. Written as DNA, the CDR3 is TGTGCCAGCAGCTTCATAGCGGAGACCGGGGAGCTGTTTTTT. Based on the CDR3 plus reference TRBV7-2 and TRBJ2-2, the full variable domain is GAGVSQSPSNKVTEKGKDVELRCDPISGHTALYWYRQSLGQGLEFLIYFQGNSAPDKSGLPSDRFSAERTGGSVSTLTIQRTQQEDSAVYLCASSFIAETGELFFGEGSRLTVL.

This clone has only a few counts. V and J are TRBV18 and TRBJ2-7, with D possibly TRBD1 on 6 matching bases. The germline CDR1 and CDR2 sequences are KGHSH and LQKENI. The CDR3 contains 14 residues. Trimming cost V 2 bases and J 4 bases, with 12 bases left between them. The CDR3 reads CASSPRQETYEQYF. The CDR3 bases are TGTGCCAGCTCACCAAGACAGGAAACATACGAGCAGTACTTC.

DNA for the CDR3: TGTGCCATCAGTGAGTCGACAGGCCCCCAGTACTTC. This sequence encodes CAISESTGPQYF. The chain uses TRBV10-3 and TRBJ2-7, with a weak D call TRBD1 (6 bases). The CDR3 loop spans 12 amino acids. The germline V gene has CDR1 ENHRY and CDR2 SYGVKD. Trimming took off 0 bases at V and 10 bases at J, with 10 bases between the two ends.

The genes are TRBV28 and TRBJ2-7; D ambiguous. Trimming removed 6 bases at V and 0 bases at J, with 21 bases between. The CDR3 is 17 residues long. Per the germline V gene, CDR1 is MDHEN and CDR2 is SYDVKM. CDR3 residues: CASSFSRSRRNSYEQYF. The CDR3 DNA reads as TGTGCCAGCAGCTTTTCCCGGAGCCGACGAAACTCCTACGAGCAGTACTTC.

The chain couples TRBV10-1 to TRBJ1-6; 7 bases are shared with TRBD1. The CDR3 loop spans 12 amino acids. CDR1 and CDR2 from the germline V gene are WNHNN and SYGVQD (reference sequence). With 0 bases clipped from V and 13 bases from J, the junction kept 0 bases outside the gene matches. The CDR3 nucleotides read TGCGCCAGCAGTGAGTCGACAGGGCCCCTCCACTTT. Translated: CASSESTGPLHF.

The chain has TRBV7-9 and TRBJ2-1; D perhaps matches TRBD2 (5 bases). Trimming removed 3 bases from V and 10 bases from J, with 16 bases in between. CDR1 is SEHNR and CDR2 is FQNEAQ in the germline V gene (reference sequence). This CDR3 has 14 amino acids. This chain's CDR3 is CASSFGGPSPEQFF. The CDR3 nucleotides are TGTGCCAGCAGCTTTGGCGGGCCCTCGCCGGAGCAGTTCTTC.

On this clone: At the DNA level, this CDR3 is encoded by other sequences in the same sample as well. J is TRBJ1-4 and V is TRBV10-1; D is unresolved. CDR1 is WNHNN, CDR2 SYGVQD, per germline (reference sequence). The CDR3 is 14 amino acids. Trimming removed 4 bases from V and 0 bases from J, with 6 bases in between. In nucleotides, the CDR3 is TGCGCCAGCAGTGCGGGGTCAACTAATGAAAAACTGTTTTTT. Its translation: CASSAGSTNEKLFF.

The chain is built from TRBV28 and TRBJ2-3; TRBD2 matches at 7 bases. The length of the CDR3 is 18 residues. Germline trimming cut 6 bases from V and 0 bases from J; bases unmatched to any gene: 15. Germline CDR1 reads MDHEN; CDR2 reads SYDVKM. For the CDR3, the DNA is TGTGCCAGCAGCCCCCAGCGGGGCGGGTGGGGAAGCACAGATACGCAGTATTTT. This translates into CASSPQRGGWGSTDTQYF.

In this sample, this clone turned up a few times. The V call is TRBV13, the J call TRBJ2-1, with no clear D. Germline CDR1 reads PRHDT; CDR2 reads FYEKMQ (reference sequence). V was clipped by 5 bases and J by 8 bases, with 16 bases between them. This CDR3 has 14 amino acids. CDR3 coding DNA: TGTGCCAGCAGCGGGCAGGCCCTTGGCGATGAGCAGTTCTTC. Translation: CASSGQALGDEQFF.

The chain is built from TRBV29-1 and TRBJ2-6, with TRBD2 matching 7 bases. CDR1 and CDR2 (germline): SQVTM, ANQGSEA. The CDR3 totals 14 residues. Trimming removed 6 bases from V and 2 bases from J; junction bases left unmatched: 4. Here the CDR3 reads CSVARGAGANVLTF. CDR3 DNA: TGCAGCGTCGCCCGGGGGGCTGGGGCCAACGTCCTGACTTTC. The full variable domain, completed using reference TRBV29-1 and TRBJ2-6, is SAVISQKPSRDICQRGTSLTIQCQVDSQVTMMFWYRQQPGQSLTLIATANQGSEATYESGFVIDKFPISRPNLTFSTLTVSNMSPEDSSIYLCSVARGAGANVLTFGAGSRLTVL.

The chain recombines TRBV6-2 or TRBV6-3 with TRBJ2-3; D not resolved. Germline V lookup: CDR1 MNHEY, CDR2 SVGEGT. This CDR3 comprises 13 residues. V dropped 0 bases and J dropped 4 bases, with 5 bases sitting between them. The CDR3, as DNA: TGTGCCAGCAGTTACTCCGCGGCAGATACGCAGTATTTT. Protein product: CASSYSAADTQYF.

The chain couples TRBV3-1 (or the pseudogene TRBV3-2) to TRBJ2-1, with a tentative D call TRBD1 (5 bases). Trimming shortened V by 1 base and J by 7 bases, and 11 bases separated the two germline ends. The CDR3 is 14 amino acids. Germline CDR1 reads LGHDT; CDR2 reads YNNKEL (reference sequence). The DNA of the CDR3 is TGTGCCAGCAGCCAAGGATCAGGGCTTAATGAGCAGTTCTTC. Protein product: CASSQGSGLNEQFF.

The sample holds one count of this clone. The chain carries TRBV13 and TRBJ2-7; 10 nucleotides agree with TRBD2. This CDR3 has 14 amino acids. CDR1 and CDR2 (germline): PRHDT, FYEKMQ (reference sequence). Losses at the gene ends were 1 base for V and 8 bases for J; bases not matched to a gene: 5. The CDR3 spells CASSLAGSGRKQYF. In nucleotides, the CDR3 is TGTGCCAGCAGCTTAGCAGGTAGCGGGAGGAAGCAGTACTTC.

The chain is built from TRBV11-2 and TRBJ1-2; D remains unclear. Germline V CDR1 and CDR2: SGHAT, FQNNGV. This CDR3 has 11 amino acids. V was shortened by 5 bases and J by 8 bases, with 9 bases between the two germline ends. As DNA, the CDR3 is TGTGCCAGCAGCCAAGTGCGAGGCTACACCTTC. Translating it yields CASSQVRGYTF. Filled out from reference TRBV11-2 and TRBJ1-2, the complete variable domain reads EAGVAQSPRYKIIEKRQSVAFWCNPISGHATLYWYQQILGQGPKLLIQFQNNGVVDDSQLPKDRFSAERLKGVDSTLKIQPAKLEDSAVYLCASSQVRGYTFGSGTRLTVV.

This clone was detected once. The V and J genes are TRBV7-2 and TRBJ2-7, with 15 bases matching TRBD2. The CDR3 totals 17 residues. V trimming: 0 bases; J trimming: 3 bases; junction bases outside the gene matches: 3. The V gene's germline CDR1 is SGHTA and CDR2 FQGNSA. The CDR3 spells CASSLAGLAGGYYEQYF. The CDR3, as DNA: TGTGCCAGCAGCTTAGCGGGACTAGCGGGAGGTTACTACGAGCAGTACTTC.

The chain uses TRBV30 and TRBJ2-3, with D perhaps matching TRBD2 (5 bases). The V gene's germline CDR1 is GTSNPN and CDR2 SVGIG (reference sequence). CDR3 size: 16 residues. The V end was cut by 2 bases, the J end by 0 bases, with 15 bases between. The CDR3 DNA is TGTGCCTGGAGTCGGTGGGAGCGCTCTAGCACAGATACGCAGTATTTT. Translated: CAWSRWERSSTDTQYF.

CDR3 DNA: TGTGCCAGCAGCTTAGTGGCAGATCAGCCCCAGCATTTT. It yields the protein CASSLVADQPQHF. V and J are TRBV7-8 and TRBJ1-5; D is ambiguous. Trimming left V 1 base short and J 5 bases short, with 6 bases between. Per the germline V gene, CDR1 is SGHVS and CDR2 is FQNEAQ. This CDR3 has 13 residues.